This T cell receptor beta chain stems from a study of T cells after yellow fever vaccination. Study conclusions and caveats: On re-exposure, the response was weaker but peaked faster, at day 5 versus 15. Clonotype sharing between CD4 and CD8 compartments was small.

A 5'RACE template-switching step, the method used to make TCR cDNA, added a universal primer site and UMIs. TCRdb re-analysed the 5' RACE reads in MiXCR, keeping a single row per CDR3 protein. This table holds 200,000 to 300,000 distinct CDR3 sequences, approximately 13% found once. CDR1 MDHEN and CDR2 SYDVKM come from the germline V gene. The CDR3 sequence is 15 residues long. The ends lost 6 bases at V and 7 bases at J; junction bases unmatched: 10. This clonotype was picked up many times. The antigen remains unidentified. The chain combines TRBV28 with TRBJ2-2; 8 bases agree with TRBD2. This receptor was obtained from a young man who received the YFV17D yellow fever vaccine. The source was CD4+ T cells sorted from PBMCs, collected 45 days after the yellow fever booster vaccination. This chain's CDR3 is CASRLSGSGVGELFF. The CDR3 nucleotides are TGTGCCAGCAGACTGAGCGGGAGTGGGGTCGGGGAGCTGTTTTTT. Complete variable domain (other parts from reference TRBV28 and TRBJ2-2): DVKVTQSSRYLVKRTGEKVFLECVQDMDHENMFWYRQDPGLGLRLIYFSYDVKMKEKGDIPEGYSVSREKKERFSLILESASTNQTSMYLCASRLSGSGVGELFFGEGSRLTVL.